Sequencing of this T cell receptor beta chain was carried out in a study of T cells in Graves' hyperthyroidism and ophthalmopathy. General study findings and limits: A 13 V-J model separated ophthalmopathy from stable hyperthyroidism. Ophthalmopathy, which appeared later, was predicted by the model a median approximately 6 months before onset.

Diagnosis of hyperthyroidism was new in patients aged 18 to 65, and its duration was under 2 months. TCR beta CDR3 regions were amplified from RNA transcripts. The HTBI primer set drove a first-round RT-PCR of the TCR CDR3. A single record per CDR3 protein comes from TCRdb applying MiXCR to the multiplex PCR reads. This sample has around 580,000 distinct CDR3 sequences, with 40% to 55% found just once. This clonotype was counted many times. Antigen specificity is unknown. The sequence was obtained from a woman aged 18-29 years with Graves' hyperthyroidism. The sequenced sample was peripheral blood or thyroid tissue (not recorded which).

CDR3 in amino acids: CASSLLVGNSPLHF. The CDR3 coding sequence is TGTGCCAGCAGTTTACTTGTTGGTAATTCACCCCTCCACTTT. The rearrangement links TRBV12-3 or TRBV12-4 to TRBJ1-6, with D unresolved. The CDR3 totals 14 residues. Trimming removed 2 bases from V and 6 bases from J, with 8 bases in between.